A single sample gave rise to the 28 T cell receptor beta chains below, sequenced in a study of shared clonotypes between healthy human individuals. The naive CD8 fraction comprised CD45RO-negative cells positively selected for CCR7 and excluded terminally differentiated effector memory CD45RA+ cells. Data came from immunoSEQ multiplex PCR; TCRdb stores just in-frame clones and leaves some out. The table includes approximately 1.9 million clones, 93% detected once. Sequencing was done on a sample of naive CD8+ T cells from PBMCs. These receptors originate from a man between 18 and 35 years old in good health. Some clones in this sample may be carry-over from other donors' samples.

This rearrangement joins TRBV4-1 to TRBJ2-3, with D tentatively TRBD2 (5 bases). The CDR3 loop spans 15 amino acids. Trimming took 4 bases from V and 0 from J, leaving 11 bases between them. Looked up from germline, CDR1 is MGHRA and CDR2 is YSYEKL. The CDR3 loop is CASSPIGGSTDTQYF. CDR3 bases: TGCGCCAGCAGCCCCATTGGCGGGAGCACAGATACGCAGTATTTT.

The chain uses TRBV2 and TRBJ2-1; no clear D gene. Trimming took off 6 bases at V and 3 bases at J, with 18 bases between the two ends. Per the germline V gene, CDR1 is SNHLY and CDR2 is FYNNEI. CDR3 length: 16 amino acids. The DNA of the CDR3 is TGTGCCAGCAGCGACACGACTCCTGATTACTACAATGAGCAGTTCTTC. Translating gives CASSDTTPDYYNEQFF.

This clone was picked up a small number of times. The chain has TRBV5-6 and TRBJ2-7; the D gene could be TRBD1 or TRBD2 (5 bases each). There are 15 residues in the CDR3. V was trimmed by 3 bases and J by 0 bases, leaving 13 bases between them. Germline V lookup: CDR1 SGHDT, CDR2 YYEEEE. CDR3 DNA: TGTGCCAGCAGCTGGGGACCGGACGGCTCCTACGAGCAGTACTTC. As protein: CASSWGPDGSYEQYF.

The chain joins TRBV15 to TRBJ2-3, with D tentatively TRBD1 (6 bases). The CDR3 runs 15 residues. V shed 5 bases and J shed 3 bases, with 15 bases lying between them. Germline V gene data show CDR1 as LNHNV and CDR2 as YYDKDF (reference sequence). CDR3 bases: TGTGCCACCAGCGAAACAGGGATGTTTACAGATACGCAGTATTTT. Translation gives CATSETGMFTDTQYF.

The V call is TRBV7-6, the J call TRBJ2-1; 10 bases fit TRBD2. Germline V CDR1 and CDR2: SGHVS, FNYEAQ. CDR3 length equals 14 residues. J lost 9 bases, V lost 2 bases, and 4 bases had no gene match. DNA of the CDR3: TGTGCCAGCAGCTTAATGCCTAGCGGGGGTGAGCAGTTCTTC. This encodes CASSLMPSGGEQFF. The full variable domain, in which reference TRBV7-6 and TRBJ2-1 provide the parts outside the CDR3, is GAGVSQSPRYKVTKRGQDVALRCDPISGHVSLYWYRQALGQGPEFLTYFNYEAQQDKSGLPNDRFSAERPEGSISTLTIQRTEQRDSAMYRCASSLMPSGGEQFFGPGTRLTVL.

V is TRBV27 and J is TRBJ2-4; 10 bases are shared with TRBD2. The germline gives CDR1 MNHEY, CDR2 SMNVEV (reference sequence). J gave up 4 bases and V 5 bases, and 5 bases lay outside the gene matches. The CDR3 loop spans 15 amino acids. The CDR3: CASSRAGGPKNIQYF. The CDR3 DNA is TGTGCCAGCAGTCGAGCGGGAGGGCCAAAAAACATTCAGTACTTC.

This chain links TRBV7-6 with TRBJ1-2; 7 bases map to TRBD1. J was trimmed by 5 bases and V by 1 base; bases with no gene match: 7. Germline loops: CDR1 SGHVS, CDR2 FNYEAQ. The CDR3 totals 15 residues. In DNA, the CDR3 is TGTGCCAGCAGCTTAGGTGACAGGGCCCCATATGGCTACACCTTC. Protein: CASSLGDRAPYGYTF.

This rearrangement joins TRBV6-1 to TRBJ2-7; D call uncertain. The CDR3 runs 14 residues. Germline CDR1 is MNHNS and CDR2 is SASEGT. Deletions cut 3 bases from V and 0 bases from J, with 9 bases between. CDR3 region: CASSDWRNSYEQYF. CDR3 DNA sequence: TGTGCCAGCAGTGACTGGCGGAACTCCTACGAGCAGTACTTC.

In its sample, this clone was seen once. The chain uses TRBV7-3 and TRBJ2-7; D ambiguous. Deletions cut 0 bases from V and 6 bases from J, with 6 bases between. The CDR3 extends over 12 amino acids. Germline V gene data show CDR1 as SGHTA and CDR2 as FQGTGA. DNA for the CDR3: TGTGCCAGCAGCTTAACGTCGGGCGAGCAGTACTTC. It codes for CASSLTSGEQYF.

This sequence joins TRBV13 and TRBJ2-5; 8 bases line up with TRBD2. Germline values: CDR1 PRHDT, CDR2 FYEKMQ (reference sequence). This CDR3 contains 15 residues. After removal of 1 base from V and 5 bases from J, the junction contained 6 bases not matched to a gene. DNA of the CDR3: TGTGCCAGCAGCTTAGCGGGAGGGCCGGGGGAGACCCAGTACTTC. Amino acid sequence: CASSLAGGPGETQYF.

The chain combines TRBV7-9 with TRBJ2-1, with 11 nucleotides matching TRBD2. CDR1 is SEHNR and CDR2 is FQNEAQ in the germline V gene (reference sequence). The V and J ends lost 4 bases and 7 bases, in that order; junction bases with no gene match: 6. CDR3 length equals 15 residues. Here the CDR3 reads CASSSRTSGPNEQFF. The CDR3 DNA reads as TGTGCCAGCAGCTCCAGGACTAGCGGGCCGAATGAGCAGTTCTTC.

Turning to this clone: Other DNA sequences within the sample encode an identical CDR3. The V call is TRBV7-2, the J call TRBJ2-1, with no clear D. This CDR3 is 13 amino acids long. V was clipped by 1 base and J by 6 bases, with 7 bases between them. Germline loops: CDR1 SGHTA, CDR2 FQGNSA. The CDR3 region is CASSLGGGNEQFF. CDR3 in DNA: TGTGCCAGCAGCTTAGGCGGCGGCAATGAGCAGTTCTTC.

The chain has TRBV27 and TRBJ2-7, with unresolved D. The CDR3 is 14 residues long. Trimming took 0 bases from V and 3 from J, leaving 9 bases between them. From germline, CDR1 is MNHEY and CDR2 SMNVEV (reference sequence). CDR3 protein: CASSLSHPDYEQYF. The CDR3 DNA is TGTGCCAGCAGTTTATCCCACCCCGACTACGAGCAGTACTTC.

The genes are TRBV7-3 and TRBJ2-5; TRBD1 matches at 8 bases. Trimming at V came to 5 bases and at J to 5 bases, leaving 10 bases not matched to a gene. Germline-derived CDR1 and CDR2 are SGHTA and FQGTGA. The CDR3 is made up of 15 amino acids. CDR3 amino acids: CASSPAQGASETQYF. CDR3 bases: TGTGCCAGCAGCCCCGCGCAGGGGGCGAGTGAGACCCAGTACTTC.

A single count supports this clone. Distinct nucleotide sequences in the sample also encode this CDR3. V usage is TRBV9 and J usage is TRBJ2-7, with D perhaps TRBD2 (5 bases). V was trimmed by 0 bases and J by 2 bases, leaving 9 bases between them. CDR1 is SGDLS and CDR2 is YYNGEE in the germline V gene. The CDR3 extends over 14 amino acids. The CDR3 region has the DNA TGTGCCAGCAGCGTAGGAGGGTCTACCTACGAGCAGTACTTC. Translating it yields CASSVGGSTYEQYF.

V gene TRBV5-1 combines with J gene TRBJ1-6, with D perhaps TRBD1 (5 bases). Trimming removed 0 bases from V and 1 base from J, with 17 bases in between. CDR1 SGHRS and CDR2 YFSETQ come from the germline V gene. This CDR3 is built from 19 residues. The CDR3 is CASSLEGEAAISYNSPLHF. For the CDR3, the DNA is TGCGCCAGCAGCTTGGAAGGGGAAGCAGCGATTTCCTATAATTCACCCCTCCACTTT. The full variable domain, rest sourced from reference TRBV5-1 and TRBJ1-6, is KAGVTQTPRYLIKTRGQQVTLSCSPISGHRSVSWYQQTPGQGLQFLFEYFSETQRNKGNFPGRFSGRQFSNSRSEMNVSTLELGDSALYLCASSLEGEAAISYNSPLHFGNGTRLTVT.

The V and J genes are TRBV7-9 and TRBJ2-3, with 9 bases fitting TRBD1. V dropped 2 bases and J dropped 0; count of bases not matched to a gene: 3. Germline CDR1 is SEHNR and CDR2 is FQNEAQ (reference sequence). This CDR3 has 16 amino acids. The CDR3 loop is CASSLPGQGSTDTQYF. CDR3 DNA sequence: TGTGCCAGCAGCTTACCCGGACAGGGGAGCACAGATACGCAGTATTTT. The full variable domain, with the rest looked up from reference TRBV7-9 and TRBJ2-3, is DTGVSQNPRHKITKRGQNVTFRCDPISEHNRLYWYRQTLGQGPEFLTYFQNEAQLEKSRLLSDRFSAERPKGSFSTLEIQRTEQGDSAMYLCASSLPGQGSTDTQYFGPGTRLTVL.

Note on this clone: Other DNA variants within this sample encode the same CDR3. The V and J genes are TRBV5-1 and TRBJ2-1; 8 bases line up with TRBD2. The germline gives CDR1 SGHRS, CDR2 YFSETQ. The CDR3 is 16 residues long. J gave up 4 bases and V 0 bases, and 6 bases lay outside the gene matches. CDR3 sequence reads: CASSLETGGTYNEQFF. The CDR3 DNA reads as TGCGCCAGCAGCTTGGAAACGGGAGGGACTTACAATGAGCAGTTCTTC.

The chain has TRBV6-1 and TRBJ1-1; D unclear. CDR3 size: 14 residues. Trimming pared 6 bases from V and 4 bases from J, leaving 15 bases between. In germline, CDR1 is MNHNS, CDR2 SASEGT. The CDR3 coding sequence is TGTGCCAGCAGGGGCCCGTACCTGGGCACTGAAGCTTTCTTT. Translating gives CASRGPYLGTEAFF.

The CDR3 spells CASSWDAGRAREQYF. The CDR3 bases are TGTGCCAGCAGCTGGGACGCGGGGAGGGCCCGCGAGCAGTACTTC. The rearrangement joins TRBV11-2 to TRBJ2-7; 7 nucleotides agree with TRBD2. The germline CDR1 and CDR2 sequences are SGHAT and FQNNGV. This CDR3 is 15 amino acids long. V dropped 4 bases and J dropped 6; count of bases not matched to a gene: 12.

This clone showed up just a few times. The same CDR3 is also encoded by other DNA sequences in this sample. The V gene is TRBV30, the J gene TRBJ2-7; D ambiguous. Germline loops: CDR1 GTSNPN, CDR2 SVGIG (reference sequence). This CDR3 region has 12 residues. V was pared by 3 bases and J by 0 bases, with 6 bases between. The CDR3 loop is CAWSPSSYEQYF. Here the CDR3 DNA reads TGTGCCTGGAGCCCCAGCTCCTACGAGCAGTACTTC. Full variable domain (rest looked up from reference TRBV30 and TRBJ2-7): SQTIHQWPATLVQPVGSPLSLECTVEGTSNPNLYWYRQAAGRGLQLLFYSVGIGQISSEVPQNLSASRPQDRQFILSSKKLLLSDSGFYLCAWSPSSYEQYFGPGTRLTVT.

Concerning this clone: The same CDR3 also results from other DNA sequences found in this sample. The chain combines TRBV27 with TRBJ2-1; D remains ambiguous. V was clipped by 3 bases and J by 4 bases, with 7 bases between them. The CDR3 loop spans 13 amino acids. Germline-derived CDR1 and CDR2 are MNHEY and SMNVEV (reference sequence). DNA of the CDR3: TGTGCCAGCAGTTTTTTTAGTTACAATGAGCAGTTCTTC. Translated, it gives CASSFFSYNEQFF.

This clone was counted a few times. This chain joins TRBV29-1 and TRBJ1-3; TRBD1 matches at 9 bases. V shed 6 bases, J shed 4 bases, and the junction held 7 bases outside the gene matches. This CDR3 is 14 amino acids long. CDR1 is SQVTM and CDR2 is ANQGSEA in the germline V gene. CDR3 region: CSVAGTGNGNTIYF. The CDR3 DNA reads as TGCAGCGTCGCCGGGACAGGGAACGGAAACACCATATATTTT. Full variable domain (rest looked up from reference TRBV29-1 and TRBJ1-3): SAVISQKPSRDICQRGTSLTIQCQVDSQVTMMFWYRQQPGQSLTLIATANQGSEATYESGFVIDKFPISRPNLTFSTLTVSNMSPEDSSIYLCSVAGTGNGNTIYFGEGSWLTVV.

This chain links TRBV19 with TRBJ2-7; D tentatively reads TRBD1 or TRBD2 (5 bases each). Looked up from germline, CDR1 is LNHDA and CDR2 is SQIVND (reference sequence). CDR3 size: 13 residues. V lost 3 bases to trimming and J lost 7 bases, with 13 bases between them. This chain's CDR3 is CASSILGTGEQYF. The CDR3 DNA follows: TGTGCCAGTAGTATTTTGGGGACCGGAGAGCAGTACTTC. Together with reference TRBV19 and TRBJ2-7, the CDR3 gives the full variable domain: DGGITQSPKYLFRKEGQNVTLSCEQNLNHDAMYWYRQDPGQGLRLIYYSQIVNDFQKGDIAEGYSVSREKKESFPLTVTSAQKNPTAFYLCASSILGTGEQYFGPGTRLTVT.

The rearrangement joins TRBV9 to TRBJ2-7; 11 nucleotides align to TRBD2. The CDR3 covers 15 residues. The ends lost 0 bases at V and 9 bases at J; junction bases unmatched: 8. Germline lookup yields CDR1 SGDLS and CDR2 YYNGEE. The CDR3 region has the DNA TGTGCCAGCAGCGTAGGGTCTAGCGGGGGGTTCGGGCAGTACTTC. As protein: CASSVGSSGGFGQYF.

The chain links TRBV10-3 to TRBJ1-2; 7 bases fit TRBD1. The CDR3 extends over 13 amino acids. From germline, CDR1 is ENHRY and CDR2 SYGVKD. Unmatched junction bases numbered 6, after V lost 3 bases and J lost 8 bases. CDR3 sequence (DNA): TGTGCCATCAGTGATAACACAGGGGTGGGCTACACCTTC. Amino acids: CAISDNTGVGYTF.

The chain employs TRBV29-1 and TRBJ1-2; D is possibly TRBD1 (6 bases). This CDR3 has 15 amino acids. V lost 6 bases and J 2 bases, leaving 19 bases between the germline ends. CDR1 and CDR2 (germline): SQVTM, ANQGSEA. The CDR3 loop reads CSVLTGSPTNYGYTF. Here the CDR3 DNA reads TGCAGCGTCCTGACAGGATCCCCGACCAACTATGGCTACACCTTC.

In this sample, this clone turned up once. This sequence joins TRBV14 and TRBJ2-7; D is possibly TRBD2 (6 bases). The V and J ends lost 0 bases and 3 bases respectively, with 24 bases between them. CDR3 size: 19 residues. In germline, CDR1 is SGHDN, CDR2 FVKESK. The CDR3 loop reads CASSQEGGIVGRGFYEQYF. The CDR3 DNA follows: TGTGCCAGCAGCCAAGAGGGCGGGATCGTCGGCCGTGGTTTCTACGAGCAGTACTTC.